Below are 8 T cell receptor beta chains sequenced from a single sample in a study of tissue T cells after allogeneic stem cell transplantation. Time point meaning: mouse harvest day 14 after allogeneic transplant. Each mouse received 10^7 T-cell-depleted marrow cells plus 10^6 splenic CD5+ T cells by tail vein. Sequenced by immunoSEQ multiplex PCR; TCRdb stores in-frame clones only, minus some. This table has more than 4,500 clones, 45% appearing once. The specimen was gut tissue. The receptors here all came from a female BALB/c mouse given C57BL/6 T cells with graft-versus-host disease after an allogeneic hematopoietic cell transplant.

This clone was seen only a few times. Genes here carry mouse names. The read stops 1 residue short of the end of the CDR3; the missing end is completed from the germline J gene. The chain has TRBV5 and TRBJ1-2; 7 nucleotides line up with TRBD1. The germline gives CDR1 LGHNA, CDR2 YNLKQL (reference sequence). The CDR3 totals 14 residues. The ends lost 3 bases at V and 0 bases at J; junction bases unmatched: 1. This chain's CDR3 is CASSHGTANSDYTF. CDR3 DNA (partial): TGTGCCAGCAGCCACGGGACAGCAAACTCCGACTACACC.

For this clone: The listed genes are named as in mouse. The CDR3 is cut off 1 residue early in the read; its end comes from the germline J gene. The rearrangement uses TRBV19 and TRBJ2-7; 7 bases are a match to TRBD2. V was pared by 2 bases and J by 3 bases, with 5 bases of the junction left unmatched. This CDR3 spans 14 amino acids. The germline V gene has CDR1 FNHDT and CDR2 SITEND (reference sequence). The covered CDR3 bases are TGTGCCAGCAGTATTGGGTGGGGGGTCTATGAACAGTAC. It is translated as CASSIGWGVYEQY. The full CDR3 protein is CASSIGWGVYEQYF.

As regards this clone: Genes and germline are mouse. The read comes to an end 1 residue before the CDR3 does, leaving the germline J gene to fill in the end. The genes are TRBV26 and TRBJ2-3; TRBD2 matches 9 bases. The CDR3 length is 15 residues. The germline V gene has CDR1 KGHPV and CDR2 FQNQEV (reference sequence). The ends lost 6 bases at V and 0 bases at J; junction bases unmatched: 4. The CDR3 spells CASRRTGASAETLYF. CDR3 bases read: TGTGCCAGCAGGCGGACTGGGGCTAGTGCAGAAACGCTGTAT.

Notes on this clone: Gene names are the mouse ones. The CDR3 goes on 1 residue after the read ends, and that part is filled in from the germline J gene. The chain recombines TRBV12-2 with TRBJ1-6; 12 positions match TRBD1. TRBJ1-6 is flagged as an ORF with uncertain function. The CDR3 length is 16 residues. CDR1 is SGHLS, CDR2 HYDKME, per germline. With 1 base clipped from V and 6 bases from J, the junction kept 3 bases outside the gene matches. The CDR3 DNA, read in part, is TGTGCCAGCTCTCTGGGACAGGGGGCGGGTAATTCGCCCCTCTAC. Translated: CASSLGQGAGNSPLY. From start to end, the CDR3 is CASSLGQGAGNSPLYF.

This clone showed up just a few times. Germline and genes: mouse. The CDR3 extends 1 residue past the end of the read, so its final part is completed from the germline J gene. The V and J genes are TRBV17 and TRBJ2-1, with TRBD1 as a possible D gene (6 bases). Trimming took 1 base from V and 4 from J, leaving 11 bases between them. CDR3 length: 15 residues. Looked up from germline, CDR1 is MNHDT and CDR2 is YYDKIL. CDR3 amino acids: CASSRGRDNYAEQFF. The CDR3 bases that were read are TGTGCTAGCAGTAGAGGCCGGGACAATTATGCTGAGCAGTTC.

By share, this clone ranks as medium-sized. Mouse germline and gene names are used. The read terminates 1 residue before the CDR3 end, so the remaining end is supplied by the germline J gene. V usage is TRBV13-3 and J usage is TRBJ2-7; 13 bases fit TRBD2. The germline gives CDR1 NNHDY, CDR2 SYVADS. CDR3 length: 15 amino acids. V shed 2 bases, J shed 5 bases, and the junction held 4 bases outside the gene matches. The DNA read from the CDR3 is TGTGCCAGCAGTGAGCGGACTGGGGGGGCAGATGAACAGTAC. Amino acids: CASSERTGGADEQY. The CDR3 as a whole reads CASSERTGGADEQYF.

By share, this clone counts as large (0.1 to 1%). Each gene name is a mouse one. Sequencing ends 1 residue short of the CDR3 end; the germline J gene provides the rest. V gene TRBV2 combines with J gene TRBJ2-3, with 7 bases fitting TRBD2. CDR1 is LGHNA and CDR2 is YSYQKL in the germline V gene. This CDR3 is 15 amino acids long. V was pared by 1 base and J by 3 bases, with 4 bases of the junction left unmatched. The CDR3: CASSQVWGRAETLYF. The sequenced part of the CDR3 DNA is TGTGCCAGCAGCCAAGTCTGGGGGAGGGCAGAAACGCTGTAT.

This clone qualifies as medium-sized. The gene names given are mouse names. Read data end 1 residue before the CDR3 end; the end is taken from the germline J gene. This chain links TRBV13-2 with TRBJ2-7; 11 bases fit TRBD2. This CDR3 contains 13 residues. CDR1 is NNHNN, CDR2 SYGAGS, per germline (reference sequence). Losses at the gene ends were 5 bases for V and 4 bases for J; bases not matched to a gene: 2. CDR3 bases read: TGTGCCAGCGGAGGGACTGGGGGTTATGAACAGTAC. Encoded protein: CASGGTGGYEQY. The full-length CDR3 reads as CASGGTGGYEQYF.